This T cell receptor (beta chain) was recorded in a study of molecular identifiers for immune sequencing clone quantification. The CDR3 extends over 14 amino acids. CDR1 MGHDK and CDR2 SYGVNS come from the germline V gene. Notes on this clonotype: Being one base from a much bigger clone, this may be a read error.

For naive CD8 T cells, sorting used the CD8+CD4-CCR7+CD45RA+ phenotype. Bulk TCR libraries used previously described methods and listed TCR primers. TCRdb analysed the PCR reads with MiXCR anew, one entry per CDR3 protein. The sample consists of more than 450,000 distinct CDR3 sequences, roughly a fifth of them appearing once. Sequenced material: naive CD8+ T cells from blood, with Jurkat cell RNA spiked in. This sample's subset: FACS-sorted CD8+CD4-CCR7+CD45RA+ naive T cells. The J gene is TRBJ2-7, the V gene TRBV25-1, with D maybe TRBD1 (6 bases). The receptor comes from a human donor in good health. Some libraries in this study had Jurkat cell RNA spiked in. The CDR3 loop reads CASSELARGYGQYF. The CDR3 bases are TGTGCCAGCAGTGAATTGGCCAGGGGTTACGGGCAGTACTTC.